These 30 T cell receptor beta chains were sequenced from one sample in a study of T cells in Graves' hyperthyroidism and ophthalmopathy (dated by TCRdb to between 2017 and 2020). Libraries were constructed by multiplex PCR. The instrument was an Illumina HiSeq 2000. The TCR beta CDR3 regions were amplified from RNA transcripts. For the first round of RT-PCR on the TCR CDR3, the HTBI primer set was used together with the Qiagen OneStep RT-PCR kit. TCRdb trimmed public reads at Q25 via fastp, called clones via MiXCR and kept in-frame beta chains. A single entry per CDR3 protein holds the most common genes and DNA from its merged rows. Recorded for this sample are about 560,000 distinct CDR3 sequences; 16% of them occurred a single time. 15% to 20% of the sample is in the top ten clones. Sequenced: blood. These receptors all come from a woman aged 18-29 years with Graves' hyperthyroidism.

This clonotype was seen at least ten times. The chain combines TRBV4-1 with TRBJ2-7; D is uncertain. The CDR3 is made up of 13 amino acids. V shed 2 bases and J shed 3 bases, with 8 bases lying between them. CDR1 MGHRA and CDR2 YSYEKL come from the germline V gene. The CDR3 coding sequence is TGCGCCAGCAGCCAATTAACAGACTACGAGCAGTACTTC. As protein: CASSQLTDYEQYF.

The chain couples TRBV19 to TRBJ1-5; TRBD1 matches at 9 bases. The V gene's germline CDR1 is LNHDA and CDR2 SQIVND (reference sequence). V lost 3 bases, J lost 7 bases, and 7 bases stayed unmatched. The CDR3 length is 15 residues. The CDR3 DNA reads as TGTGCCAGTAGTATTGCAGGGACAGGGTTCCAGCCCCAGCATTTT. Translating gives CASSIAGTGFQPQHF.

This clonotype was counted ten times or more. The J gene is TRBJ2-7, the V gene TRBV6-6, with D perhaps being TRBD1 or TRBD2 (5 bases each). Trimming pared 2 bases from V and 5 bases from J, leaving 13 bases between. CDR1 is MNHNY, CDR2 SVGAGI, per germline (reference sequence). This CDR3 spans 14 amino acids. The CDR3 here is CASSYLMQGDEQYF. CDR3 nucleotide sequence: TGTGCCAGCAGTTACCTAATGCAGGGAGACGAGCAGTACTTC.

The CDR3 nucleotides are TGTGCCACCAGCCTTCCGGGACAGGGATACTACGAGCAGTACTTC. Protein sequence: CATSLPGQGYYEQYF. The J gene is TRBJ2-7, the V gene TRBV15; 9 nucleotides align to TRBD1. The V gene's germline CDR1 is LNHNV and CDR2 YYDKDF (reference sequence). There are 15 residues in the CDR3. V lost 5 bases and J lost 3; bases outside the gene matches: 8.

V gene TRBV20-1 combines with J gene TRBJ2-1; 12 positions match TRBD2. The length of the CDR3 is 16 residues. The V and J ends lost 0 bases and 6 bases, in that order; junction bases with no gene match: 6. The germline gives CDR1 DFQATT, CDR2 SNEGSKA (reference sequence). CDR3 coding DNA: TGCAGTGCTAGAGATCGGACTAGCGGGGTAACCAATGAGCAGTTCTTC. Protein product: CSARDRTSGVTNEQFF.

This clonotype was seen more than once but under ten times. The chain recombines TRBV27 with TRBJ2-3, with 7 bases matching TRBD2. The CDR3 contains 19 residues. V shed 5 bases, J shed 6 bases, and the junction held 23 bases outside the gene matches. In germline, CDR1 is MNHEY, CDR2 SMNVEV (reference sequence). In nucleotides, the CDR3 is TGTGCCAGCAGTACTTTAGGTCCCCTTGGGTCTAAGGGAGGGGATACGCAGTATTTT. This translates into CASSTLGPLGSKGGDTQYF.

At least ten counts were recorded for this clonotype. This chain uses TRBV6-1 with TRBJ2-3, with TRBD2 matching 7 bases. This CDR3 contains 15 residues. Germline V lookup: CDR1 MNHNS, CDR2 SASEGT. V shed 1 base and J 7 bases; nucleotides not matched to a gene: 8. Written as DNA, the CDR3 is TGTGCCAGCAGTGAAGGTATAGCGGGTCTAAATACGCAGTATTTT. Translation gives CASSEGIAGLNTQYF.

This clonotype showed up just a few times. The J gene is TRBJ2-3, the V gene TRBV12-5; D call uncertain. Looked up from germline, CDR1 is LGHNT and CDR2 is FRNRAP. Trimming left V 6 bases short and J 4 bases short, with 8 bases between. The CDR3 loop spans 12 amino acids. The DNA of the CDR3 is TGTGCTAGTGGCCTCCGGGCAGATACGCAGTATTTT. Protein sequence: CASGLRADTQYF.

At least ten counts were recorded for this clonotype. The genes are TRBV10-1 and TRBJ2-1, with 12 bases identical to TRBD2. This CDR3 is 17 amino acids long. After removal of 3 bases from V and 2 bases from J, the junction contained 5 bases not matched to a gene. Looked up from germline, CDR1 is WNHNN and CDR2 is SYGVQD (reference sequence). Here the CDR3 reads CASSDSGLAGTYNEQFF. The CDR3 DNA is TGCGCCAGCAGTGACTCTGGACTAGCGGGGACCTACAATGAGCAGTTCTTC.

The chain has TRBV20-1 and TRBJ2-1; the match to TRBD2 covers 7 bases. Germline values: CDR1 DFQATT, CDR2 SNEGSKA (reference sequence). The CDR3 runs 14 residues. V lost 2 bases and J lost 4; bases outside the gene matches: 5. This CDR3 reads CSARCRGVYNEQFF. CDR3 DNA: TGCAGTGCTAGATGTCGGGGGGTATACAATGAGCAGTTCTTC.

Worth noting for this clonotype: Since a much larger clone is just one base distant, this may be a read error. The CDR3 DNA reads as TGTGCCAGCAGGGTGGGACAAGACTCTGGAGACACCATATATTTT. This translates into CASRVGQDSGDTIYF. The J gene is TRBJ1-3, the V gene TRBV5-5, with D possibly matching TRBD1 (6 bases). This CDR3 has 15 residues. Germline CDR1 is SGHKS and CDR2 is YYEKEE (reference sequence).

This clonotype was seen at least ten times. This chain connects TRBV20-1 to TRBJ2-7, with 14 bases that match TRBD2. In germline, CDR1 is DFQATT, CDR2 SNEGSKA (reference sequence). CDR3 size: 15 residues. The V segment lost 6 bases and the J segment 4 bases; nucleotides outside the gene matches: 8. The CDR3 loop reads CSAHAGLAGAYEQYF. CDR3 bases: TGCAGTGCCCACGCGGGACTAGCGGGAGCTTACGAGCAGTACTTC.

This chain links TRBV18 with TRBJ1-2; no firm D call. Looked up from germline, CDR1 is KGHSH and CDR2 is LQKENI. This CDR3 has 12 amino acids. Trimming shortened V by 4 bases and J by 7 bases, and 10 bases separated the two germline ends. CDR3 residues: CASSLGEAGYTF. The CDR3 nucleotides read TGTGCCAGCTCACTCGGGGAAGCTGGCTACACCTTC.

This clonotype was seen ten or more times. CDR3 loop: CASSQYPGLGADTQYF. CDR3 bases: TGTGCCAGCAGCCAATACCCGGGTCTAGGGGCAGATACGCAGTATTTT. The chain has TRBV11-2 and TRBJ2-3, with a possible D match to TRBD1 (5 bases). This CDR3 has 16 amino acids. Germline-derived CDR1 and CDR2 are SGHAT and FQNNGV. V was trimmed by 5 bases and J by 4 bases, leaving 19 bases between them.

The CDR3 region has the DNA TGCGCCAGCAGCTTGGGGGACAGGGTCTCTGAGACCCAGTACTTC. It is translated as CASSLGDRVSETQYF. The V gene is TRBV5-1, the J gene TRBJ2-5; 9 bases map to TRBD1. Germline CDR1 reads SGHRS; CDR2 reads YFSETQ. Unmatched junction bases numbered 5, after V lost 0 bases and J lost 5 bases. CDR3 length equals 15 residues.

This clonotype has at least ten counts. This sequence joins TRBV7-2 and TRBJ2-5, with D uncertain. The germline gives CDR1 SGHTA, CDR2 FQGNSA. V was trimmed by 2 bases and J by 7 bases, leaving 14 bases between them. The CDR3 runs 14 residues. This chain's CDR3 is CASSLNFDPGTQYF. CDR3 in DNA: TGTGCCAGCAGCTTAAACTTCGACCCGGGGACCCAGTACTTC.

V gene TRBV9 combines with J gene TRBJ2-5, with 7 bases fitting TRBD2. Germline V gene sequence: CDR1 SGDLS, CDR2 YYNGEE. The trim removed 3 bases at V and 4 bases at J, leaving 9 bases unmatched. The CDR3 is made up of 15 amino acids. The CDR3 loop reads CASSADISGVETQYF. The CDR3 bases are TGTGCCAGCAGCGCAGACATCAGCGGGGTAGAGACCCAGTACTTC.

Points on this clonotype: One base away lies a much larger clone, so this may be a sequencing read error. The V call is TRBV20-1, the J call TRBJ1-1; D is uncertain. The CDR3 is 11 amino acids. CDR1 and CDR2 (germline): DFQATT, SNEGSKA (reference sequence). The CDR3 coding sequence is TGCAGTGCCGACGGGAACACTGAAGCTTGCTTT. Its protein is CSADGNTEACF.

The table lists this clonotype with many counts. This sequence joins TRBV11-2 and TRBJ1-2; 10 bases fit TRBD1. This CDR3 has 13 amino acids. Germline lookup yields CDR1 SGHAT and CDR2 FQNNGV. V was pared by 2 bases and J by 14 bases, with 8 bases of the junction left unmatched. CDR3 DNA: TGTGCCAGCAGCTTATGGGGACAGGGGTTAGGAACCTTC. Translating it yields CASSLWGQGLGTF.

This chain connects TRBV30 to TRBJ2-7; possibly TRBD2 for D (6 bases). CDR3 size: 14 residues. V dropped 2 bases and J dropped 2 bases, with 13 bases sitting between them. The germline CDR1 and CDR2 sequences are GTSNPN and SVGIG (reference sequence). For the CDR3, the DNA is TGTGCCTGGAGTCAGGGAGGTAGCGCCTACGAGCAGTACTTC. Translation: CAWSQGGSAYEQYF.

The chain joins TRBV27 to TRBJ2-7, with D perhaps given as TRBD1 or TRBD2 (5 bases each). Germline V gives CDR1 MNHEY, CDR2 SMNVEV (reference sequence). Trimming took off 8 bases at V and 8 bases at J, with 16 bases between the two ends. The CDR3 sequence is 12 residues long. CDR3 in DNA: TGTGCCAGCTCCCTGAGGGGAGCTAAGCAGTACTTC. Encoded protein: CASSLRGAKQYF.

Of note for this clonotype: An end of the junction differs from the germline gene, which may be a read error. V and J are TRBV27 and TRBJ2-3; possible D gene TRBD1, 5 bases. The V gene's germline CDR1 is MNHEY and CDR2 SMNVEV (reference sequence). CDR3 length: 15 amino acids. For the CDR3, the DNA is TGTGTCAGCAGTCCCACAGGCGCCAGCACAGATACGCAGTATTTT. Translated: CVSSPTGASTDTQYF.

The chain recombines TRBV27 with TRBJ2-2; the D is unclear. Trimming left V 3 bases short and J 0 bases short, with 8 bases between. CDR1 and CDR2 (germline): MNHEY, SMNVEV (reference sequence). The CDR3 is 15 amino acids. The CDR3 reads CASSFLAANTGELFF. CDR3 bases: TGTGCCAGCAGTTTCTTGGCAGCGAACACCGGGGAGCTGTTTTTT.

Here the CDR3 DNA reads TGTGCCAGCAGTGACCGAGCGGGAGCCACGGTCTCCTACGAGCAGTACTTC. Translated: CASSDRAGATVSYEQYF. The V gene is TRBV6-1, the J gene TRBJ2-7, with 8 bases matching TRBD2. Germline trimming cut 3 bases from V and 0 bases from J; bases unmatched to any gene: 10. This CDR3 is built from 17 residues. Germline V gene data show CDR1 as MNHNS and CDR2 as SASEGT.

V and J are TRBV7-9 and TRBJ2-1; TRBD2 agrees at 9 bases. Looked up from germline, CDR1 is SEHNR and CDR2 is FQNEAQ (reference sequence). Trimming at V came to 0 bases and at J to 1 base, leaving 1 base not matched to a gene. This CDR3 region has 16 residues. The CDR3 region is CASSLASGRSYNEQFF. The CDR3 nucleotides are TGTGCCAGCAGCTTAGCTAGCGGGAGATCCTACAATGAGCAGTTCTTC.

This clonotype came up many times. The J gene is TRBJ1-6, the V gene TRBV28; D is perhaps TRBD1 (5 bases). V lost 6 bases and J lost 4, with 16 bases in between. Looked up from germline, CDR1 is MDHEN and CDR2 is SYDVKM. The CDR3 sequence is 16 residues long. The CDR3 bases are TGTGCCAGCAGGACCGACGGGACGGCGTATAATTCACCCCTCCACTTT. This sequence encodes CASRTDGTAYNSPLHF.

The chain uses TRBV5-1 and TRBJ2-2; 10 positions agree with TRBD2. This CDR3 region has 16 residues. After removal of 4 bases from V and 5 bases from J, the junction contained 8 bases not matched to a gene. In germline, CDR1 is SGHRS, CDR2 YFSETQ. CDR3 nucleotides: TGCGCCAGCAGCGTACCGACTAGCGGGCGGACCGGGGAGCTGTTTTTT. The encoded protein is CASSVPTSGRTGELFF.

This clonotype has at least ten counts. This sequence joins TRBV5-1 and TRBJ1-1; a weak D match, TRBD1 (6 bases). V was cut by 0 bases and J by 7 bases, with 10 bases left in between. The CDR3 totals 13 residues. Germline V gene lookup returns CDR1 SGHRS and CDR2 YFSETQ. The CDR3 loop is CASSLEGGNEAFF. The CDR3 DNA reads TGCGCCAGCAGCTTGGAAGGGGGGAATGAAGCTTTCTTT. The variable domain in full, with the rest retrieved from reference TRBV5-1 and TRBJ1-1, is KAGVTQTPRYLIKTRGQQVTLSCSPISGHRSVSWYQQTPGQGLQFLFEYFSETQRNKGNFPGRFSGRQFSNSRSEMNVSTLELGDSALYLCASSLEGGNEAFFGQGTRLTVV.

V usage is TRBV19 and J usage is TRBJ1-1; D is ambiguous. This CDR3 is built from 13 residues. The germline gives CDR1 LNHDA, CDR2 SQIVND (reference sequence). The ends were cut back, 7 bases at V and 9 bases at J, with 18 bases in the middle. The chain's CDR3 is CASTNSKRAQAFF. The CDR3 coding sequence is TGTGCCAGTACCAACAGCAAGCGTGCCCAAGCTTTCTTT.

This clonotype was detected a few times. The chain couples TRBV2 to TRBJ2-3, with 14 bases matching TRBD2. V was pared by 6 bases and J by 0 bases, with 14 bases of the junction left unmatched. The length of the CDR3 is 20 residues. Germline CDR1 reads SNHLY; CDR2 reads FYNNEI. CDR3 nucleotide sequence: TGTGCCAGCAGGGAGAGGACTAGCGGGGGGCCTCCCTATAGCACAGATACGCAGTATTTT. It translates to CASRERTSGGPPYSTDTQYF.